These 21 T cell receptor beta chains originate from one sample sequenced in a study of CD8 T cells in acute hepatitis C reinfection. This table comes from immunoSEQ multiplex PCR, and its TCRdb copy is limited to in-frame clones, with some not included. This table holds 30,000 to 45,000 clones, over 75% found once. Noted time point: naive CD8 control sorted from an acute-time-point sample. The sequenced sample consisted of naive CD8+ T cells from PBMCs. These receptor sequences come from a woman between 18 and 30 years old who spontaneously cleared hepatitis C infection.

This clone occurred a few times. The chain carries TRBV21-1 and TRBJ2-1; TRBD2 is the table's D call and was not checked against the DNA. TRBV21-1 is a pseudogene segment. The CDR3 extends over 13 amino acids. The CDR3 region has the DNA TGTGCCGGCCTCTTAGCGGGGAACAATGAGCAGTTCTTC. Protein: CAGLLAGNNEQFF.

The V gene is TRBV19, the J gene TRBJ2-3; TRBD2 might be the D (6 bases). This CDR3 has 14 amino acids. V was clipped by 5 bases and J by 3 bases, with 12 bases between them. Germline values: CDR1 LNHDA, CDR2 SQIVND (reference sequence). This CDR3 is CASSPSEETDTQYF. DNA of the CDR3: TGTGCCAGTAGTCCTAGCGAGGAAACAGATACGCAGTATTTT.

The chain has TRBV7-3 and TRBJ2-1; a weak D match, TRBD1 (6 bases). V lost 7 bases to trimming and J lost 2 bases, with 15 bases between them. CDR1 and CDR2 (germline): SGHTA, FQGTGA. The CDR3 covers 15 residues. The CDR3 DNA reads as TGTGCCAGCAACAAAGAAGGGGGACCCTACAATGAGCAGTTCTTC. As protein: CASNKEGGPYNEQFF.

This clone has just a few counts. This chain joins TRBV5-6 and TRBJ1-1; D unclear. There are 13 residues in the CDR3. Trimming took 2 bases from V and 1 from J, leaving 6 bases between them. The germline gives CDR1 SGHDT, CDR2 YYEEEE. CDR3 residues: CASSLWGNTEAFF. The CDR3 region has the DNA TGTGCCAGCAGCTTATGGGGGAACACTGAAGCTTTCTTT.

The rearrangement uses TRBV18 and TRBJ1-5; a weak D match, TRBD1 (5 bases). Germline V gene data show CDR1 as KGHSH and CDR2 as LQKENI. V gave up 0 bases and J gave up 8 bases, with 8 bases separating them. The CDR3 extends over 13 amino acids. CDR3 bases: TGTGCCAGCTCACCACCGGTAGGGGAGCCCCAGCATTTT. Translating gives CASSPPVGEPQHF.

This CDR3 reads CAISESRTGPSYNEQFF. CDR3 DNA: TGTGCCATCAGTGAGTCCAGGACAGGTCCTTCCTACAATGAGCAGTTCTTC. The V call is TRBV10-3, the J call TRBJ2-1; 7 bases agree with TRBD1. CDR3 length: 17 amino acids. The V gene's germline CDR1 is ENHRY and CDR2 SYGVKD. V lost 0 bases to trimming and J lost 1 base; unmatched junction nucleotides: 6.

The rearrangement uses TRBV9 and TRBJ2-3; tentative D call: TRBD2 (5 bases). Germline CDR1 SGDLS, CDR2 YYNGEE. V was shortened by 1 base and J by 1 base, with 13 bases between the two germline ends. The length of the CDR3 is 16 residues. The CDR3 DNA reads TGTGCCAGCAGCGTAAGTCGCGGACTTCGCACAGATACGCAGTATTTT. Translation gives CASSVSRGLRTDTQYF.

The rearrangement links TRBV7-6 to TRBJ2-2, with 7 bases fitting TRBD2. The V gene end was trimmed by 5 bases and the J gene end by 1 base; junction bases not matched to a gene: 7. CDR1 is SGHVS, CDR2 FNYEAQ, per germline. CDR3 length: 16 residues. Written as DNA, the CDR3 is TGTGCCAGCAGCCCGCGGGCGGGGGAGAACACCGGGGAGCTGTTTTTT. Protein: CASSPRAGENTGELFF.

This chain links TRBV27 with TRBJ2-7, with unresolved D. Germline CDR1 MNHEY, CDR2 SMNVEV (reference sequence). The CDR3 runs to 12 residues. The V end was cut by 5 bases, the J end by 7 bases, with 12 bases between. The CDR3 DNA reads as TGTGCCAGCAGTCCATTTGGGTTTGAGCAGTACTTC. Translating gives CASSPFGFEQYF.

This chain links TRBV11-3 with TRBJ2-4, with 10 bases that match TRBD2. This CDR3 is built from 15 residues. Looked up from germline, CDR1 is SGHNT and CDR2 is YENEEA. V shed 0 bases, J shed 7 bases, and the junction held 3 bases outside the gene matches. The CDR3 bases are TGTGCCAGCAGCTTAGACGGTAGCGGGAGGAACATTCAGTACTTC. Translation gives CASSLDGSGRNIQYF.

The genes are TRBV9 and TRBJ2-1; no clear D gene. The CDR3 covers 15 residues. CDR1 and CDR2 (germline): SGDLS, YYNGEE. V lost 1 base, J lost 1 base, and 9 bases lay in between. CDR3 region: CASSVQSGSYNEQFF. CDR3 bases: TGTGCCAGCAGCGTACAGTCCGGATCCTACAATGAGCAGTTCTTC. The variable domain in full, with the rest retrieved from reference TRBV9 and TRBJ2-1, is DSGVTQTPKHLITATGQRVTLRCSPRSGDLSVYWYQQSLDQGLQFLIQYYNGEERAKGNILERFSAQQFPDLHSELNLSSLELGDSALYFCASSVQSGSYNEQFFGPGTRLTVL.

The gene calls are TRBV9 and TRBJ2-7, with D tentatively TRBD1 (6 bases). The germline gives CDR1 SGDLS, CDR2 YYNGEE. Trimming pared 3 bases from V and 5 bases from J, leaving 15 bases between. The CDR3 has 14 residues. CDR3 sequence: CASSAFTGKNEQYF. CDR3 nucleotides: TGTGCCAGCAGCGCCTTTACAGGGAAAAACGAGCAGTACTTC.

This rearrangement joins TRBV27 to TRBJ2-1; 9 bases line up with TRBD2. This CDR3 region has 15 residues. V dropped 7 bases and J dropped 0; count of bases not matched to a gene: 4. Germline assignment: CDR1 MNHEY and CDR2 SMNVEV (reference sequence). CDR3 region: CASTFSGSSYNEQFF. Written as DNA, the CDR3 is TGTGCCAGCACCTTTAGCGGGAGCTCCTACAATGAGCAGTTCTTC.

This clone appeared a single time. The DNA of the CDR3 is TGCGCCAGCAGAGGCCCCGGGGGTGCCACTGAAGCTTTCTTT. Translation: CASRGPGGATEAFF. This sequence joins TRBV5-1 and TRBJ1-1, with D maybe TRBD1 (5 bases). V was trimmed by 5 bases and J by 4 bases, leaving 15 bases between them. Germline-derived CDR1 and CDR2 are SGHRS and YFSETQ. The CDR3 loop spans 14 amino acids.

CDR3 sequence (DNA): TGCCTTGCAGGGGTCGGCTATGGCTACACCTTC. Amino acids: CLAGVGYGYTF. The chain joins TRBV20-1 to TRBJ1-2; tentatively, D is TRBD1 (6 bases). CDR1 is DFQATT and CDR2 is SNEGSKA in the germline V gene (reference sequence). The CDR3 runs to 11 residues.

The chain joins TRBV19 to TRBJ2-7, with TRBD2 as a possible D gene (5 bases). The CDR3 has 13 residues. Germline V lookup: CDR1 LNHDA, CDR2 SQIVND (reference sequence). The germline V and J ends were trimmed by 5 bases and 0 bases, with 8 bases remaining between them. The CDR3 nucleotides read TGTGCCAGTAGTGCGGGTGGCTCCTACGAGCAGTACTTC. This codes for CASSAGGSYEQYF.

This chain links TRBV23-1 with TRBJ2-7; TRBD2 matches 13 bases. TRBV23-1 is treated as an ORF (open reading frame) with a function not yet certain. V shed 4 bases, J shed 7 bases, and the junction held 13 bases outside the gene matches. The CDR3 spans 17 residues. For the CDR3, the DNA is TGCGCCAGCAGTCGAGTACTAGCGGGAGGGCCCTTGTGGGAGCAGTACTTC. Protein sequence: CASSRVLAGGPLWEQYF.

In DNA form, the CDR3 reads TGTGCCAGCAGCCAAGAGGGTTGGGCTGAAGCTTTCTTT. Translation: CASSQEGWAEAFF. V is TRBV4-2 and J is TRBJ1-1; D not resolved. This CDR3 has 13 residues. Deletions cut 0 bases from V and 6 bases from J, with 8 bases between. CDR1 is LGHNA, CDR2 YNFKEQ, per germline.

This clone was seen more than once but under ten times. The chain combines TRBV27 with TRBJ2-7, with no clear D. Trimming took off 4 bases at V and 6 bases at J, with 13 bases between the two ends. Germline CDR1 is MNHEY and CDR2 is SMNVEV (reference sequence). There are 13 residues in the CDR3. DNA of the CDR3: TGTGCCAGCAGTTCGATTTATGGTAGCGAGCAGTACTTC. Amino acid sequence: CASSSIYGSEQYF.

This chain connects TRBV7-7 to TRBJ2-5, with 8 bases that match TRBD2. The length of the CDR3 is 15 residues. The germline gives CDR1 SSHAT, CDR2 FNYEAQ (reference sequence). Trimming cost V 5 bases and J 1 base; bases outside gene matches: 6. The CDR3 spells CASSPRLAPQETQYF. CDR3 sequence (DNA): TGTGCCAGCAGCCCCAGACTAGCGCCCCAAGAGACCCAGTACTTC.

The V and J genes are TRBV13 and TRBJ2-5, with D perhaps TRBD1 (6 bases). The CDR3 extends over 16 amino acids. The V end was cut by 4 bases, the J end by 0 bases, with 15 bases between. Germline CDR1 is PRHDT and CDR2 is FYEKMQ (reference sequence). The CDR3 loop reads CASSSRQVKYQETQYF. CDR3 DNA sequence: TGTGCCAGCAGCTCAAGACAGGTCAAGTACCAAGAGACCCAGTACTTC. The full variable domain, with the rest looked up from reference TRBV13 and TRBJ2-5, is AAGVIQSPRHLIKEKRETATLKCYPIPRHDTVYWYQQGPGQDPQFLISFYEKMQSDKGSIPDRFSAQQFSDYHSELNMSSLELGDSALYFCASSSRQVKYQETQYFGPGTRLLVL.